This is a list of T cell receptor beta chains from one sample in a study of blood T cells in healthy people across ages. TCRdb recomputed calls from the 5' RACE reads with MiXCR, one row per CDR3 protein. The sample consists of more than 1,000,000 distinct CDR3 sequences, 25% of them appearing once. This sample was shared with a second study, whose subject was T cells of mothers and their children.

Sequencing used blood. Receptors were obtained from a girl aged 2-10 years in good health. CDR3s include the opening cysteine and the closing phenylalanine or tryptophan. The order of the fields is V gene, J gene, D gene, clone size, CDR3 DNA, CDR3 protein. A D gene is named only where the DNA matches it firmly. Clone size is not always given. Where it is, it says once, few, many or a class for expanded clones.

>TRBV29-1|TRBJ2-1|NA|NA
TGCAGCGTTGAAACTGGGACACTACGCGATGAGCAGTTCTTC
CSVETGTLRDEQFF
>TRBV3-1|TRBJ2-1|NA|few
TGTGCCAGCAGCCAAGATCGATCCTACAATGAGCAGTTCTTC
CASSQDRSYNEQFF
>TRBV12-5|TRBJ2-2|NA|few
TGTGCTAGTGGTTTTACCCTCCCTGACTCTCGACCTAACACCGGGGAGCTGTTTTTT
CASGFTLPDSRPNTGELFF
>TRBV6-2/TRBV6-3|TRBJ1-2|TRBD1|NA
TGTGCCAGCAATGGACAGGGCTATGGCTACACCTTC
CASNGQGYGYTF
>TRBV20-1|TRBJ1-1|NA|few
TGCAGCTCGTTCCCACGGACGGCCTGGGAAGCTTTCTTT
CSSFPRTAWEAFF
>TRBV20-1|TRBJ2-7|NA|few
TGCAGTGCTTTTAAGGGACCCCTGCTCGACGAGCAGTACTTC
CSAFKGPLLDEQYF
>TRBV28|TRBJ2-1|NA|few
TGTACCAGCAGTTTATCCCCGAGGCAGCGCAGCTCCTACAATGAGCAGTTCTTC
CTSSLSPRQRSSYNEQFF
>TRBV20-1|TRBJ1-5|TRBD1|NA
TGCAGTGCTAGTTCGGGACAGGGTATACAGCCCCAGCATTTT
CSASSGQGIQPQHF
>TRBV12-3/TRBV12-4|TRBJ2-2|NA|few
TGTGCCAGCAGACAAACCCCCGGGACACATCACACCGGGGAGCTGTTTTTT
CASRQTPGTHHTGELFF
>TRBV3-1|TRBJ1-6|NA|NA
TGTGCCAGCAGCCAAGGAAGCGGGATGAATTCACCCCTCCACTTT
CASSQGSGMNSPLHF